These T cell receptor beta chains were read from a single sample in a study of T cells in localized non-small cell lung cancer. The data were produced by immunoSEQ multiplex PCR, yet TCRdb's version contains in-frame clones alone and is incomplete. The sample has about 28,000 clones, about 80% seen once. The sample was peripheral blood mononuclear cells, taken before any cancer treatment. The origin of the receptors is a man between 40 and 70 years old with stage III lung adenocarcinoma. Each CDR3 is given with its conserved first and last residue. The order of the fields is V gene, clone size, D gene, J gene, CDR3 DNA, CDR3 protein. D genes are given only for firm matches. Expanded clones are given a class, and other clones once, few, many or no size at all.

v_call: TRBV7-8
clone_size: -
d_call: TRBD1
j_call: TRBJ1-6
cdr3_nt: TGTGCCAGCAGTCGGGACAGGGCTAATTCACCCCTCCACTTT
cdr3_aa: CASSRDRANSPLHF

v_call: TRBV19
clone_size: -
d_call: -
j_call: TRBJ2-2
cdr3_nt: TGTGCCAGTAGTATACTAGGACTGGCCGGGGAGCTGTTTTTT
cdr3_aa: CASSILGLAGELFF

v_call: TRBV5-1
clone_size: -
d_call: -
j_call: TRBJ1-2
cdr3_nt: TGCGCCAGCAGTATGTACAGGGCAGAGGGCTACACCTTC
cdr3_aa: CASSMYRAEGYTF

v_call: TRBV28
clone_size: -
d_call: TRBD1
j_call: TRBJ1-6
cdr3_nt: TGTGCCAGCAGCCTTCGGGACAGGGATCATTCACCCCTCCACTTT
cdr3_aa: CASSLRDRDHSPLHF

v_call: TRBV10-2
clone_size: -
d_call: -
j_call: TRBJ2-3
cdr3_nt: TGCGCCAGCAGTATGCTAAGCGGGTTCTCGATCACAGATACGCAGTATTTT
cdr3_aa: CASSMLSGFSITDTQYF

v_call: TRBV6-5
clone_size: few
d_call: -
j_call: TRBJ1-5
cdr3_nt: TGTGCCAGCAGTTACTCCGGGGGAGTAGGCCAGCCCCAGCATTTT
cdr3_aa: CASSYSGGVGQPQHF

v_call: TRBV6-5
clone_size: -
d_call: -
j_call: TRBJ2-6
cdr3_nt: TGTGCCAGCAGTTTGGGGAATTCTGGGGCCAACGTCCTGACTTTC
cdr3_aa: CASSLGNSGANVLTF

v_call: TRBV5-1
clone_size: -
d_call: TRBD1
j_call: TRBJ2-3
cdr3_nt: TGCGCCAGCAGCCGATGGACAGGGGCCTACACAGATACGCAGTATTTT
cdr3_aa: CASSRWTGAYTDTQYF

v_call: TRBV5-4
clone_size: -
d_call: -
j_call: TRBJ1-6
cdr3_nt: TGTGCCAGCAGCGGTGAGGGTGATGGGTCACCCCTCCACTTT
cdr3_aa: CASSGEGDGSPLHF

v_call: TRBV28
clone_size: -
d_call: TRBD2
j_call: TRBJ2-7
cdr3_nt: TGTGCCAGCAGTTTTTCTGGCGGGAGGGCCGAAGAGTACTTC
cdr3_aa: CASSFSGGRAEEYF

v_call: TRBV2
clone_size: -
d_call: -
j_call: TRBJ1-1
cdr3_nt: TGTGCCAGCAGTGAAATCCAGGGGACGAACACTGAAGCTTTCTTT
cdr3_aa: CASSEIQGTNTEAFF

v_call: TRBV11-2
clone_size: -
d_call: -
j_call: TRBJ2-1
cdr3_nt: TGTGCCAGCAGCTTACTCCATGAGCAGTTCTTC
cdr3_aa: CASSLLHEQFF

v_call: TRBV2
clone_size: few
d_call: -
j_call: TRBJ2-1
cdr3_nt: TGTGCCAGCAGTGAAGTACCGGGGGCGTACAATGAGCAGTTCTTC
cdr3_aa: CASSEVPGAYNEQFF

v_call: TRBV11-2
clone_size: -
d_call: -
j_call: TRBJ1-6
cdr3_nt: TGTGCCAGCAAAAATTCACCCCTCCACTTT
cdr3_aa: CASKNSPLHF

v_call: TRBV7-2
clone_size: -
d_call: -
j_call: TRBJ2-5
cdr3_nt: TGTGCCAGCAGCTTAGGGGTCCGGTCCCATATCCAAGAGACCCAGTACTTC
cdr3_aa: CASSLGVRSHIQETQYF

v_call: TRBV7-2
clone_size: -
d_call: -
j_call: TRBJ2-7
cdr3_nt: TGTGCCAGCAGCCGAAGGGGGAACCCCTACGAGCAGTACTTC
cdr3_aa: CASSRRGNPYEQYF

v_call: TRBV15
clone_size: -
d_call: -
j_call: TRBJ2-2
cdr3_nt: TGTGCCACCAGCTGGCAGATGGAATACACCGGGGAGCTGTTTTTT
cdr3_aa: CATSWQMEYTGELFF

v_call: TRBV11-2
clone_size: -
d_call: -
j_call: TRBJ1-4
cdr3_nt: TGTGCCAGCAGCCCGTTCCGGGGCGATAATGAAAAACTGTTTTTT
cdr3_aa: CASSPFRGDNEKLFF

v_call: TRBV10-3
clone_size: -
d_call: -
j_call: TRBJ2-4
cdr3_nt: TGTGCCATCAGTGAGTCGGGGCAGGGAAAAAACATTCAGTACTTC
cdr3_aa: CAISESGQGKNIQYF

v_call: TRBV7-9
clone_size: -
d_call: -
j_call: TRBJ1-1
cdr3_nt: TGTGCCAGCACCCTAATGAACACTGAAGCTTTCTTT
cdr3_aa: CASTLMNTEAFF

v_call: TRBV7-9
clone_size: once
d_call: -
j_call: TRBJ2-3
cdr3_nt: TGTGCCAGCAGCTTAGGCGGGGCCAGGCGGGATTTT
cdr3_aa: CASSLGGARRDF

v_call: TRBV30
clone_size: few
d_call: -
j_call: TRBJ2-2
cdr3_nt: TGTGCCTGGAAGGAGGCCGGGGAGCTGTTTTTT
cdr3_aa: CAWKEAGELFF

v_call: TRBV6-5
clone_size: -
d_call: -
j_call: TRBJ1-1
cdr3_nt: TGTGCCAGCAGTTATAATCCGGGGGCTGGAGCTTTCTTT
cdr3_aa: CASSYNPGAGAFF

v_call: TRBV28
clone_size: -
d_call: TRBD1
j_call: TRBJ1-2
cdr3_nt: TGTGCCAGCAGCCTACGACAGGGTTGGCGAGGCTACACCTTC
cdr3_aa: CASSLRQGWRGYTF

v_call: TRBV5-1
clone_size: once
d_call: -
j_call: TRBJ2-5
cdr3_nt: TGCGCCAGCAGTTTACCGGGACGAGAGACCCAGTACTTC
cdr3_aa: CASSLPGRETQYF

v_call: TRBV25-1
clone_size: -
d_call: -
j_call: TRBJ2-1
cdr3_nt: TGTGCCAGCAGTGACTTTGGCGTCAAAGTCTACAATGAGCAGTTCTTC
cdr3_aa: CASSDFGVKVYNEQFF

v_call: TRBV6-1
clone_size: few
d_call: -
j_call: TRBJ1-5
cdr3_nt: TGTGCCAGCAGTGAATGGGGTCAGCCCCAGCATTTT
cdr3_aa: CASSEWGQPQHF

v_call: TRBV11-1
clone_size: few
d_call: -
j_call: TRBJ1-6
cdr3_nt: TGTGCCAGCAGCTTAGAGTCTTCACCCCTCCACTTT
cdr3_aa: CASSLESSPLHF

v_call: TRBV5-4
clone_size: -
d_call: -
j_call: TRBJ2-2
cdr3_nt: TGTGCCAGCAGCTTGACCGCGTCCACCGGGGAGCTGTTTTTT
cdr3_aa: CASSLTASTGELFF

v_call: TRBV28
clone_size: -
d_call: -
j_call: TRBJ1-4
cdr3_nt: TGTGCCAGCAGTTCCCATGGACAGAGCGAAAAACTGTTTTTT
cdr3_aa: CASSSHGQSEKLFF

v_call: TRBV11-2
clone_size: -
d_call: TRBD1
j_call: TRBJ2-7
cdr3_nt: TGTGCCAGCAGCTTGACAGGGGCATATTACGAGCAGTACTTC
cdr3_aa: CASSLTGAYYEQYF

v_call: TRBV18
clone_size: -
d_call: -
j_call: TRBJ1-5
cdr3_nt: TGTGCCAGCTCCCCTGCTGGTCCCTACAGCAATCAGCCCCAGCATTTT
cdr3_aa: CASSPAGPYSNQPQHF

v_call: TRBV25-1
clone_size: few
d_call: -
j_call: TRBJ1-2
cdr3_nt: TGTGCCAGCAGTGCAACGGGAGGAAGTTATGGCTACACCTTC
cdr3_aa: CASSATGGSYGYTF

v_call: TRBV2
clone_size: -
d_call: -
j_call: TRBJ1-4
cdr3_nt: TGTGCCACCTCCGGAGTCCTGGGGGAAAAACTGTTTTTT
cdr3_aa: CATSGVLGEKLFF

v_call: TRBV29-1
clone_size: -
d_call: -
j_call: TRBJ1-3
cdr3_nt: TGCAGCGTTGTTTCAGGGAACTCTGGAAACACCATATATTTT
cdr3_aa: CSVVSGNSGNTIYF

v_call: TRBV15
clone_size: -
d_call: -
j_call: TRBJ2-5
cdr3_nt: TGTGCCACCAGCAGAGGCGGCCACGACGGAGAGACCCAGTACTTC
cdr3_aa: CATSRGGHDGETQYF

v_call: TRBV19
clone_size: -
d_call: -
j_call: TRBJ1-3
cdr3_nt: TGTGCCAGTAGTCGCGGACAGAGCTCTGGAAACACCATATATTTT
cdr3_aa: CASSRGQSSGNTIYF

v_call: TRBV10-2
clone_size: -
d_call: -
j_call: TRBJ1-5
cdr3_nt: TGCGCCAGCAGCCAGGGATTGGGCCAGCCCCAGCATTTT
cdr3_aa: CASSQGLGQPQHF

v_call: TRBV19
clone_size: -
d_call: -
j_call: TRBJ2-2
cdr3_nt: TGTGCCAGTAGAGTAACCGTCGACACCGGGGAGCTGTTTTTT
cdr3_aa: CASRVTVDTGELFF

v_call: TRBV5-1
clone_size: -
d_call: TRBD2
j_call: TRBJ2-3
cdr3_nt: TGCGCCAGCAGCCGTCGGACTAGTGAGGCAGATACGCAGTATTTT
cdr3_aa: CASSRRTSEADTQYF

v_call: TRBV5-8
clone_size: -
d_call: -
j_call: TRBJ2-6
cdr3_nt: TGTGCCAGCAGCTTGGCCTCGGGACGGGACTTATCTGGGGCCAACGTCCTGACTTTC
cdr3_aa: CASSLASGRDLSGANVLTF

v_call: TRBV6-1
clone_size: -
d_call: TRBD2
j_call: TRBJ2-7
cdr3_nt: TGTGCCAGCAGTAGCGGGAGAAGCTACGAGCAGTACTTC
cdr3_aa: CASSSGRSYEQYF

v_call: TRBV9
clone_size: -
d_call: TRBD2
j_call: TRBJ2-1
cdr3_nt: TGTGCCAGCAGCGCCTCTAGCGGGACGGGCGAGCAGTTCTTC
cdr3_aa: CASSASSGTGEQFF

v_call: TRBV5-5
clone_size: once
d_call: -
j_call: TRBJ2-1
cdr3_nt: TGTGCCAGCAGCTTGTTGAATGAGCAGTTCTTC
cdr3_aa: CASSLLNEQFF

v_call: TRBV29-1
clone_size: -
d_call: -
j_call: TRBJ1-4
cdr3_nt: TGCAGCGTCCAGGGGAGGACAACTAATGAAAAACTGTTTTTT
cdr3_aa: CSVQGRTTNEKLFF